These 24 T cell receptor beta chains were sequenced from one sample in a study of T cells expressing NK-cell markers. TCRdb re-called the 5' RACE reads and catalogs CDR3 proteins one per entry, DNA excluded. The clone table shows 300,000 to 500,000 distinct CDR3 sequences, with the ten largest holding 9.5% to 12%. Sequencing was done on a sample of blood T cells: a sorted CD56 or NKG2C T cell subset, CD4+ or CD8+ T cells, or bulk PBMC T cells (not recorded which). Receptors were obtained from a woman between 45 and 60 years old in good health.

J is TRBJ2-4 and V is TRBV4-1; TCRdb outputs TRBD2, but without DNA this stays unchecked. Germline CDR1 is MGHRA and CDR2 is YSYEKL. The CDR3 consists of 18 residues. The chain's CDR3 is CASSPGLAGGSAKNIQYF.

The CDR3 loop is CSARDAPGTDTQYF. This chain links TRBV20-1 with TRBJ2-3; no DNA is available, so the TRBD1 call from TCRdb remains unchecked. The CDR3 covers 14 residues. CDR1 DFQATT and CDR2 SNEGSKA come from the germline V gene (reference sequence).

J is TRBJ2-1 and V is TRBV12-3 or TRBV12-4; TCRdb lists TRBD2, though no DNA is available to test this call. The CDR3 runs 17 residues. The CDR3: CASSFGPWAGGGNEQFF.

V usage is TRBV19 and J usage is TRBJ2-1; TCRdb's D gene call, TRBD1, goes unchecked for lack of DNA. The V gene's germline CDR1 is LNHDA and CDR2 SQIVND (reference sequence). CDR3 length: 16 residues. The CDR3 sequence: CASSPRSGAESNEQFF. The full variable domain, in which reference TRBV19 and TRBJ2-1 provide the parts outside the CDR3, is DGGITQSPKYLFRKEGQNVTLSCEQNLNHDAMYWYRQDPGQGLRLIYYSQIVNDFQKGDIAEGYSVSREKKESFPLTVTSAQKNPTAFYLCASSPRSGAESNEQFFGPGTRLTVL.

The genes are TRBV5-1 and TRBJ2-1; absent DNA, TCRdb's TRBD2 call cannot be checked. There are 15 residues in the CDR3. Germline CDR1 reads SGHRS; CDR2 reads YFSETQ. The CDR3 sequence is CASSLATGSRDEQFF.

The V call is TRBV25-1, the J call TRBJ1-1; TCRdb proposes TRBD1, but this gene call is untestable without DNA. Per the germline V gene, CDR1 is MGHDK and CDR2 is SYGVNS. The CDR3 extends over 14 amino acids. The CDR3 spells CASSRLGGHTEAFF.

V and J are TRBV15 and TRBJ2-5. Looked up from germline, CDR1 is LNHNV and CDR2 is YYDKDF (reference sequence). The CDR3 sequence is 14 residues long. This CDR3 is CATSRQQNQETQYF. The entire variable domain, with the rest obtained from reference TRBV15 and TRBJ2-5, is as follows: DAMVIQNPRYQVTQFGKPVTLSCSQTLNHNVMYWYQQKSSQAPKLLFHYYDKDFNNEADTPDNFQSRRPNTSFCFLDIRSPGLGDTAMYLCATSRQQNQETQYFGPGTRLLVL.

The gene calls are TRBV25-1 and TRBJ2-1; without DNA, the TCRdb call of TRBD1 cannot be checked. The CDR3 contains 17 residues. From germline, CDR1 is MGHDK and CDR2 SYGVNS. The CDR3: CASSESRGTSSYNEQFF.

The CDR3 sequence is CASSRKRDQHF. The chain employs TRBV21-1 and TRBJ1-5; TCRdb names TRBD1, which stays unverified in the absence of DNA. TRBV21-1 is noted as a pseudogene. The CDR3 covers 11 residues.

The rearrangement uses TRBV18 and TRBJ1-5. CDR3 length: 13 amino acids. The V gene's germline CDR1 is KGHSH and CDR2 LQKENI. The CDR3 loop reads CASSSKGDQPQHF.

The genes are TRBV20-1 and TRBJ2-3. This CDR3 is 13 amino acids long. Germline V lookup: CDR1 DFQATT, CDR2 SNEGSKA (reference sequence). The CDR3 sequence is CSAREEMPDTQYF.

The V gene is TRBV6-5, the J gene TRBJ2-2; with no DNA, the TCRdb D assignment of TRBD1 cannot be verified. There are 15 residues in the CDR3. CDR1 and CDR2 (germline): MNHEY, SVGAGI. The CDR3 sequence is CATNPGQGYPGELFF.

The V call is TRBV5-1, the J call TRBJ2-3. The CDR3 loop spans 16 amino acids. The germline CDR1 and CDR2 sequences are SGHRS and YFSETQ. CDR3 sequence: CASSLGYQRPTDTQYF. Full variable domain (missing parts from reference TRBV5-1 and TRBJ2-3): KAGVTQTPRYLIKTRGQQVTLSCSPISGHRSVSWYQQTPGQGLQFLFEYFSETQRNKGNFPGRFSGRQFSNSRSEMNVSTLELGDSALYLCASSLGYQRPTDTQYFGPGTRLTVL.

The gene calls are TRBV29-1 and TRBJ2-3; as DNA is missing, the TRBD2 call by TCRdb cannot be tested. There are 14 residues in the CDR3. Germline values: CDR1 SQVTM, CDR2 ANQGSEA. This CDR3 reads CSTIGGRAPDTQYF.

The chain carries TRBV5-1 and TRBJ2-3; as DNA is missing, the TRBD1 call by TCRdb cannot be tested. This CDR3 has 16 amino acids. Germline V gene data show CDR1 as SGHRS and CDR2 as YFSETQ. CDR3 sequence: CASSTSGDRLPDTQYF.

The chain combines TRBV12-3 or TRBV12-4 with TRBJ2-2; the D gene TCRdb calls, TRBD1, cannot be checked with no DNA. The CDR3 contains 16 residues. The CDR3 is CASSFPGQGASGELFF.

The V gene is TRBV2, the J gene TRBJ2-1; without DNA, the TCRdb call of TRBD1 cannot be checked. This CDR3 spans 14 amino acids. Germline V gene lookup returns CDR1 SNHLY and CDR2 FYNNEI. CDR3 amino acids: CASRQGGTGTEQFF.

The chain combines TRBV30 with TRBJ1-2; with no DNA, the TCRdb D assignment of TRBD1 cannot be verified. CDR1 is GTSNPN, CDR2 SVGIG, per germline (reference sequence). CDR3 size: 12 residues. The chain's CDR3 is CAWTLGALGYTF.

CDR3 sequence reads: CSVAQDDNQPQHF. The rearrangement joins TRBV29-1 to TRBJ1-5; TCRdb reports TRBD1, a call that lacks DNA to check it against. This CDR3 comprises 13 residues. The germline gives CDR1 SQVTM, CDR2 ANQGSEA.

The chain combines TRBV11-1 with TRBJ2-5; the TRBD2 assignment by TCRdb is unverifiable without DNA. The CDR3 runs 13 residues. Per germline, CDR1 SGHAT and CDR2 FQDESV (reference sequence). The CDR3 loop is CASSAGLEETQYF.

The chain has TRBV5-1 and TRBJ2-5; TCRdb selects TRBD2, and the lack of DNA leaves this call unchecked. The CDR3 length is 15 residues. Germline V lookup: CDR1 SGHRS, CDR2 YFSETQ. CDR3 sequence: CASSLRQGNQETQYF.

The CDR3: CASSIVPGTQETQYF. The chain employs TRBV19 and TRBJ2-5; TCRdb names TRBD1, which stays unverified in the absence of DNA. The CDR3 runs to 15 residues. The germline V gene encodes CDR1 LNHDA and CDR2 SQIVND (reference sequence).

The chain couples TRBV29-1 to TRBJ2-7; checking the TCRdb D call of TRBD1 is not possible without DNA. This CDR3 spans 13 amino acids. Germline lookup yields CDR1 SQVTM and CDR2 ANQGSEA. The CDR3: CSVAGDTVRGQYF.

The chain links TRBV3-1 to TRBJ1-1; the TRBD1 assignment by TCRdb is unverifiable without DNA. This CDR3 has 13 amino acids. Germline V gene lookup returns CDR1 LGHDT and CDR2 YNNKEL (reference sequence). CDR3 protein: CASSQVPDPAAFF.